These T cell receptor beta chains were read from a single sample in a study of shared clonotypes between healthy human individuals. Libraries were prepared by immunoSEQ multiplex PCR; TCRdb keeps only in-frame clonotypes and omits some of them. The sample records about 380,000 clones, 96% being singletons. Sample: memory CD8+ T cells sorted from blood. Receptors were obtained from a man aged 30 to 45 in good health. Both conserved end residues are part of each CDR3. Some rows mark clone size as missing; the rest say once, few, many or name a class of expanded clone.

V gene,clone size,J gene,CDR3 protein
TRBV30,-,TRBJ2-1,CAWGRELESSYNEQFF
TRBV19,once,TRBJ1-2,CASSSPGGDNYGYTF
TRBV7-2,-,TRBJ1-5,CASSGRVNQPQHF
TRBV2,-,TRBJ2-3,CASNRATDTQYF
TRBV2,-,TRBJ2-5,CASSGLPYQETQYF
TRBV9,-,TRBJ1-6,CASSVGDSYNSPLHF
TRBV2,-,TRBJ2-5,CASRDRDRKQETQYF
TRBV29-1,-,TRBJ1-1,CSVSGDTEAFF
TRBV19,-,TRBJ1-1,CASRFSSGDTEAFF
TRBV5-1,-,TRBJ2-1,CASSLEGTYNEQFF
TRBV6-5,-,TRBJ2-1,CASGRGLVQFF